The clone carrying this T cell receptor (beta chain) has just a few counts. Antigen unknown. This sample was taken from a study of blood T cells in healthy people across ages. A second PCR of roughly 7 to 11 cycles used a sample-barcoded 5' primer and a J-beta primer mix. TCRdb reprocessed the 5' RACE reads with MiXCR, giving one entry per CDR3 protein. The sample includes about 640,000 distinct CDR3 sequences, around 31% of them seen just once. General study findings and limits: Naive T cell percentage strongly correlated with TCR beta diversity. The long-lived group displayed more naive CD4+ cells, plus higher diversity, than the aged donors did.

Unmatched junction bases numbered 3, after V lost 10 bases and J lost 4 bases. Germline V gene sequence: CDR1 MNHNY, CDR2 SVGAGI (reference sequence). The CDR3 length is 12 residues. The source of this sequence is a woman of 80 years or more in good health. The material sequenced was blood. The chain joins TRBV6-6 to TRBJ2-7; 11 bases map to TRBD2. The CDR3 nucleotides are TGTGCCACCGGACTAGCGGGTTACGAGCAGTACTTC. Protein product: CATGLAGYEQYF.